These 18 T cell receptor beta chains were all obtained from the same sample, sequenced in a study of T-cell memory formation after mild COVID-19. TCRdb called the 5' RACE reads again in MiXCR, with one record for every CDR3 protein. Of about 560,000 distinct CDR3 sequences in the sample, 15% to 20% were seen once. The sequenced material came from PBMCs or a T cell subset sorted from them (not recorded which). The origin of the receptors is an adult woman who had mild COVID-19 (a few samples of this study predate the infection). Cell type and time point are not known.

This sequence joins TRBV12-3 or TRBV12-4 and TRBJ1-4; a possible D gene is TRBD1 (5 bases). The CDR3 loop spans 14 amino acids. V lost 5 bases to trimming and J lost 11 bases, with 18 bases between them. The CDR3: CASSPPGTPEKLFF. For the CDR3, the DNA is TGTGCCAGCAGTCCGCCCGGGACTCCTGAGAAACTGTTTTTT.

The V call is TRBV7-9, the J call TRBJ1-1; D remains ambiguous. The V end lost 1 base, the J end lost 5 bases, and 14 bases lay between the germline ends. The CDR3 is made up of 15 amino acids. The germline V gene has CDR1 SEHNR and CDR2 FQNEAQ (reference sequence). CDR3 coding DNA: TGTGCCAGCAGCTTAGGTCAGCTCTCATGGACTGAAGCTTTCTTT. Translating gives CASSLGQLSWTEAFF.

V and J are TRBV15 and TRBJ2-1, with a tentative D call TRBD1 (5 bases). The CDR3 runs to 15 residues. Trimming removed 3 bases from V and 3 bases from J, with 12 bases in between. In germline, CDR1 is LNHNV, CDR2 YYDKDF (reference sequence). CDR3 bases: TGTGCCACCAGCAGGGCAGGGTTTTACTACAATGAGCAGTTCTTC. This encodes CATSRAGFYYNEQFF. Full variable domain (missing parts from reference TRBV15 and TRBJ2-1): DAMVIQNPRYQVTQFGKPVTLSCSQTLNHNVMYWYQQKSSQAPKLLFHYYDKDFNNEADTPDNFQSRRPNTSFCFLDIRSPGLGDTAMYLCATSRAGFYYNEQFFGPGTRLTVL.

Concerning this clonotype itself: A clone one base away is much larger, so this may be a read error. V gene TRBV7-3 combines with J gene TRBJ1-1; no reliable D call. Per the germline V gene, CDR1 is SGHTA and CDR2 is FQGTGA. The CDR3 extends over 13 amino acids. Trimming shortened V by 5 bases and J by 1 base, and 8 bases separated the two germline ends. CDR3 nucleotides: TGTGCCAGCAGCCAGTGGGCGAACACTGAAGCTTTCTTT. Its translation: CASSQWANTEAFF.

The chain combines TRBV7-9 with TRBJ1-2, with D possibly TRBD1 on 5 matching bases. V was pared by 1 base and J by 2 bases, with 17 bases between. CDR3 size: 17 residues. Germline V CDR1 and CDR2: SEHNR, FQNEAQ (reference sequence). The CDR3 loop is CASSLVEGTAENYGYTF. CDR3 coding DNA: TGTGCCAGCAGCTTAGTAGAGGGGACGGCCGAGAACTATGGCTACACCTTC.

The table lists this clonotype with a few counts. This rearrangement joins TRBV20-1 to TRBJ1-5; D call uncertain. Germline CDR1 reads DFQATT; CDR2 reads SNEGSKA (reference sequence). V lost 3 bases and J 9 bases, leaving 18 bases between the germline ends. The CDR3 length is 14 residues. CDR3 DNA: TGCAGTGCTAGTCAAGGGAGGACCGTAGGGCCCCAGCATTTT. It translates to CSASQGRTVGPQHF.

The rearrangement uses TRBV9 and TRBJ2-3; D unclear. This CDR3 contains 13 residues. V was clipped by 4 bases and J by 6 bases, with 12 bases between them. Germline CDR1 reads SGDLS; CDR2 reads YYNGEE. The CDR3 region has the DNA TGTGCCAGCAGCCCGGACCCGAGCGATACGCAGTATTTT. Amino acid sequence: CASSPDPSDTQYF.

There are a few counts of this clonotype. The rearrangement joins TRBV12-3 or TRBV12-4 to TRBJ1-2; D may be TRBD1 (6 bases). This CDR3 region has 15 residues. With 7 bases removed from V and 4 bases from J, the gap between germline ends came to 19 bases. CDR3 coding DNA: TGTGCCAGCAAGGGGACACCGGCCCATTTCTATGGCTACACCTTC. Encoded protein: CASKGTPAHFYGYTF.

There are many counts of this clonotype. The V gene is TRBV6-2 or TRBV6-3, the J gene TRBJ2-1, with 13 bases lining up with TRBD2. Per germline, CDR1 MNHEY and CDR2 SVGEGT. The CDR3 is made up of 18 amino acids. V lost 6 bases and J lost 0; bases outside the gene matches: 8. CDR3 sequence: CASRRTSGSSLSYNEQFF. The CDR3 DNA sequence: TGTGCCAGCAGGCGGACTAGCGGGAGCTCTCTCTCCTACAATGAGCAGTTCTTC.

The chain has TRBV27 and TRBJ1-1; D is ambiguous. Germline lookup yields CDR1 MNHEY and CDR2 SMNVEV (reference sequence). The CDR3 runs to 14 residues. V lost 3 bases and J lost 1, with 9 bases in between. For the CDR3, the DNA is TGTGCCAGCAGTTTCATGGGAGGGAACACTGAAGCTTTCTTT. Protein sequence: CASSFMGGNTEAFF.

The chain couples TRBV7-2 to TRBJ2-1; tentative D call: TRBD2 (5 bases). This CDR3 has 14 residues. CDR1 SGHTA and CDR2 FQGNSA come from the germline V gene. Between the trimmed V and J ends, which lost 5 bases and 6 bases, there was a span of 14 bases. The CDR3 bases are TGTGCCAGCAGCCCAAACGCGGGTCGCAATGAGCAGTTCTTC. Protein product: CASSPNAGRNEQFF.

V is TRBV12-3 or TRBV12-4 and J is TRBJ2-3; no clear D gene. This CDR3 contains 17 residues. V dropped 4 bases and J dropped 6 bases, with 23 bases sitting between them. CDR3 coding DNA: TGTGCCAGCAGTTCACCCCTACTGGCGCGCGAAGGGGATACGCAGTATTTT. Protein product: CASSSPLLAREGDTQYF.

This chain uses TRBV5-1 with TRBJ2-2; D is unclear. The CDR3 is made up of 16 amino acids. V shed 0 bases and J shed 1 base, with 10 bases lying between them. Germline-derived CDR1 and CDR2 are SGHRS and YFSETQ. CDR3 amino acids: CASSLDIAGNTGELFF. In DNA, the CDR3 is TGCGCCAGCAGCTTGGATATCGCAGGGAACACCGGGGAGCTGTTTTTT.

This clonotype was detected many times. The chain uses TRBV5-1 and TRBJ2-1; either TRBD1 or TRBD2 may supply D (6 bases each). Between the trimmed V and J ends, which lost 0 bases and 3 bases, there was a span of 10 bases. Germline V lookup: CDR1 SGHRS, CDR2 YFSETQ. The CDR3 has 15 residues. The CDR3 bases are TGCGCCAGCAGCTTGGAAGGGGGGTTCTACAATGAGCAGTTCTTC. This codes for CASSLEGGFYNEQFF.

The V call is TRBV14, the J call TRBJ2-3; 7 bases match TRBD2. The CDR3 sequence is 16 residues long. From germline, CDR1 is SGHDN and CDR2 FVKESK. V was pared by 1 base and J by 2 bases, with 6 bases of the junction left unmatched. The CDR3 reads CASSQALAVFTDTQYF. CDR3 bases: TGTGCCAGCAGCCAAGCCCTAGCGGTCTTCACAGATACGCAGTATTTT.

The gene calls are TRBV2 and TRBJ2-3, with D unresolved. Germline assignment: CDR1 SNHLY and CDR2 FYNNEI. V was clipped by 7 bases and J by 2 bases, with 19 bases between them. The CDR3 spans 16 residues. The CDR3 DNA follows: TGTGCCAGCACTCGGGCAGTCCTGCAACTCACAGATACGCAGTATTTT. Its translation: CASTRAVLQLTDTQYF.

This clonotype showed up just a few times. The DNA for the CDR3 is TGTGCCAGCAGCTACCGCGGGGAACTAGCGGAGACCCAGTACTTC. This gives the protein CASSYRGELAETQYF. The V and J genes are TRBV5-4 and TRBJ2-5; 7 bases fit TRBD2. The ends lost 3 bases at V and 5 bases at J; junction bases unmatched: 10. CDR1 and CDR2 from the germline V gene are SGHNT and YYREEE (reference sequence). The length of the CDR3 is 15 residues.

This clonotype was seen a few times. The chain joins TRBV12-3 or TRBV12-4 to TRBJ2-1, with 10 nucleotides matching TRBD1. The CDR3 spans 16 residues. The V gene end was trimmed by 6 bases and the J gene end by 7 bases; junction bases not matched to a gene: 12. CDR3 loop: CASSTPGTGVMNEQFF. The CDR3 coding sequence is TGTGCCAGCAGCACCCCCGGGACAGGGGTGATGAATGAGCAGTTCTTC.